The rows below give T cell receptor beta chains drawn from one sample of a study of blood T cell repertoires in COVID-19. Profiling relied on immunoSEQ multiplex PCR, and the TCRdb table lists in-frame clones only, not all of them. The sample yields roughly 290,000 clones, 90% seen once. The specimen sequenced was PBMCs or T cells enriched from blood (not recorded which). These receptors were collected from a woman between 18 and 29 years old with acute COVID-19. CDR3s include the opening cysteine and the closing phenylalanine or tryptophan. Fields, in order: D gene, V gene, J gene, clone size, CDR3 DNA, CDR3 protein. The D gene is left open where the match is weak. Size tells how often a clone was seen (once, few, many) or the class of an expanded clone, and some rows leave it out.

>TRBD2|TRBV27|TRBJ2-7|NA
TGTGCCAGCAATCCTAGCGGGAGCCCCTACGAGCAGTACTTC
CASNPSGSPYEQYF
>TRBD2|TRBV6-2/TRBV6-3|TRBJ2-2|NA
TGTGCCAGCAGTAAACGGACTAGCGGGACGACCGGGGAGCTGTTTTTT
CASSKRTSGTTGELFF
>NA|TRBV27|TRBJ2-3|NA
TGTGCCAGCAGTCCAGGGGTTTCTAGCACAGATACGCAGTATTTT
CASSPGVSSTDTQYF
>TRBD1|TRBV18|TRBJ2-2|NA
TGTGCCAGCTCTCCGCTAACAGGGGGCTTGGACACCGGGGAGCTGTTTTTT
CASSPLTGGLDTGELFF
>NA|TRBV11-2|TRBJ1-1|once
TGTGCCAGCAGCTTCGGGGGGTCGGACACTGAAGCTTTCTTT
CASSFGGSDTEAFF
>TRBD1|TRBV27|TRBJ1-5|NA
TGTGCCAGCAGTTTGACAGGGTCGCGGCAGCCCCAGCATTTT
CASSLTGSRQPQHF
>TRBD2|TRBV27|TRBJ2-1|NA
TGTGCCAGCAGGTCCCTAGCGGGAGGTGAGCAGTTCTTC
CASRSLAGGEQFF
>NA|TRBV24-1|TRBJ2-1|NA
TGTGCCACAGCGGTTGGGGGAGGGGGATACAATGAGCAGTTCTTC
CATAVGGGGYNEQFF
>NA|TRBV28|TRBJ1-4|NA
TGTGCCAGCAGTCTATCAACAGGGCACGGTGAAAAACTGTTTTTT
CASSLSTGHGEKLFF
>NA|TRBV13|TRBJ1-1|NA
TGTGCCAGCAGCTTAGAGATCGCTACGATGAACACTGAAGCTTTCTTT
CASSLEIATMNTEAFF
>NA|TRBV5-1|TRBJ2-1|NA
TGCGCCAGCAGCTTGGTTGCAGGCACCATCGGGCAGTTCTTC
CASSLVAGTIGQFF
>NA|TRBV28|TRBJ2-4|NA
TGTGCCAGCAGTTTCGGTCAGGGGGCCAAAAACATTCAGTACTTC
CASSFGQGAKNIQYF
>TRBD2|TRBV11-3|TRBJ2-2|NA
TGTGCCAACCCAGGACTAGCGATTAACACCGGGGAGCTGTTTTTT
CANPGLAINTGELFF
>TRBD1|TRBV7-9|TRBJ1-5|NA
TGTGCCAGCAGCTTAGCGAAATCTGGCCTACAGGGGATGGGTCAGCCCCAGCATTTT
CASSLAKSGLQGMGQPQHF
>NA|TRBV18|TRBJ1-5|NA
TGTGCCAGCTCACCAGGGAGCAGGGGCGACCAGCCCCAGCATTTT
CASSPGSRGDQPQHF
>TRBD1|TRBV7-6|TRBJ1-4|NA
TGTGCCAGCAGCTCAATGGGACAGACTAATGAAAAACTGTTTTTT
CASSSMGQTNEKLFF
>TRBD1|TRBV28|TRBJ2-7|NA
TGTGCCAGCAGTTTACTGGGACAGGGCTACGAGCAGTACTTC
CASSLLGQGYEQYF